This T cell receptor beta chain was observed in a study of CD8 T cells in ankylosing spondylitis. TCRdb fed the 5' RACE reads into MiXCR, producing one record per CDR3 protein. The table includes under 150,000 distinct CDR3 sequences, approximately 9.7% detected once. CDR1 SGHTA and CDR2 FQGNSA come from the germline V gene. This CDR3 is built from 13 residues. Deletions cut 1 base from V and 6 bases from J, with 10 bases between. The specimen was blood, either unsorted or a sorted T cell fraction (not recorded which). This chain uses TRBV7-2 with TRBJ2-7; the D is unclear. The receptor's source is a male donor with ankylosing spondylitis or in good health (not recorded which). In nucleotides, the CDR3 is TGTGCCAGCAGCTTAGAGGGTGCACTCGAGCAGTACTTC. This translates into CASSLEGALEQYF. Combining the CDR3 with reference TRBV7-2 and TRBJ2-7 gives the whole variable domain GAGVSQSPSNKVTEKGKDVELRCDPISGHTALYWYRQSLGQGLEFLIYFQGNSAPDKSGLPSDRFSAERTGGSVSTLTIQRTQQEDSAVYLCASSLEGALEQYFGPGTRLTVT.